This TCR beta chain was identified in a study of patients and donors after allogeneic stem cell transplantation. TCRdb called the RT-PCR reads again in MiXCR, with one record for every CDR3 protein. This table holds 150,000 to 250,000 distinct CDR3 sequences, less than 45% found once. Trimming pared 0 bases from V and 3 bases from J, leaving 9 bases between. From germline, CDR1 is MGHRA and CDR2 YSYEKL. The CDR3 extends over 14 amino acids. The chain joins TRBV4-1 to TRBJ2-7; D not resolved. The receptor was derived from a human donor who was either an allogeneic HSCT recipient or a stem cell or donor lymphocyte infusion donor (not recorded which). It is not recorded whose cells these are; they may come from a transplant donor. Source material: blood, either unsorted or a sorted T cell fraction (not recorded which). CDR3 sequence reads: CASSQDLDFYEQYF. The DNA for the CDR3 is TGCGCCAGCAGCCAAGATCTTGACTTCTACGAGCAGTACTTC.